Shown below are 23 T cell receptor beta chains from a single sample sequenced in a study of Graves' ophthalmopathy and Graves' hyperthyroidism. Beta-chain TCR CDR3 regions were amplified from RNA transcripts. First-round RT-PCR used HTBI primers; second-round multiplex PCR followed. TCRdb analysed the multiplex PCR reads with MiXCR anew, one entry per CDR3 protein. The sample includes approximately 480,000 distinct CDR3 sequences, over 13% of them seen just once. Sequencing was performed on blood. The receptors stem from a woman aged 30 to 39 with Graves' ophthalmopathy.

This clonotype has only a few counts. V is TRBV30 and J is TRBJ1-6; 9 bases fit TRBD1. CDR3 length equals 13 residues. Germline assignment: CDR1 GTSNPN and CDR2 SVGIG (reference sequence). Trimming at V came to 5 bases and at J to 7 bases, leaving 3 bases not matched to a gene. DNA for the CDR3: TGTGCCTGGCAACAGGGGGCGAATTCACCCCTCCACTTT. It encodes CAWQQGANSPLHF.

This chain joins TRBV30 and TRBJ2-5; 7 nucleotides align to TRBD2. The CDR3 sequence is 13 residues long. Germline CDR1 GTSNPN, CDR2 SVGIG (reference sequence). V shed 4 bases and J 5 bases; nucleotides not matched to a gene: 7. In DNA form, the CDR3 reads TGTGCCTGGAAACTAGCGTTCGGGGAGACCCAGTACTTC. Translation gives CAWKLAFGETQYF.

This clonotype was picked up a small number of times. The rearrangement uses TRBV28 and TRBJ2-5, with TRBD2 matching 10 bases. CDR1 is MDHEN, CDR2 SYDVKM, per germline. J was trimmed by 1 base and V by 8 bases; bases with no gene match: 13. The CDR3 totals 17 residues. CDR3 in DNA: TGTGCCAGCCGTACGGGGCTAGCGGGGGCCCCCCAAGAGACCCAGTACTTC. Translating it yields CASRTGLAGAPQETQYF.

This clonotype was seen ten or more times. The chain has TRBV29-1 and TRBJ1-2; D gene ambiguous. V lost 3 bases and J lost 1, with 3 bases in between. The CDR3 loop spans 11 amino acids. Germline CDR1 reads SQVTM; CDR2 reads ANQGSEA. In DNA form, the CDR3 reads TGCAGCGTTGACGATAACTATGGCTACACCTTC. This encodes CSVDDNYGYTF.

This clonotype occurred many times. V is TRBV6-1 and J is TRBJ1-5, with 9 positions matching TRBD1. The CDR3 contains 14 residues. Germline lookup yields CDR1 MNHNS and CDR2 SASEGT. The V and J ends lost 6 bases and 3 bases, in that order; junction bases with no gene match: 3. The CDR3 DNA reads TGTGCCAGCAGGGACAGGGGAGACAATCAGCCCCAGCATTTT. Its protein product is CASRDRGDNQPQHF.

Many counts were recorded for this clonotype. The chain combines TRBV20-1 with TRBJ1-6; 7 positions agree with TRBD1. V trimming: 6 bases; J trimming: 5 bases; junction bases outside the gene matches: 10. The CDR3 sequence is 15 residues long. Germline CDR1 DFQATT, CDR2 SNEGSKA (reference sequence). Written as DNA, the CDR3 is TGCAGTGCCGGCGAGACAGGGACGAATAATTCACCCCTCCACTTT. Protein product: CSAGETGTNNSPLHF.

V and J are TRBV5-1 and TRBJ1-2; 8 bases are a match to TRBD1. The length of the CDR3 is 14 residues. V dropped 0 bases and J dropped 8; count of bases not matched to a gene: 6. Germline values: CDR1 SGHRS, CDR2 YFSETQ. CDR3 amino acids: CASSLVQGARGYTF. The CDR3 DNA follows: TGCGCCAGCAGCTTGGTCCAGGGGGCGCGAGGCTACACCTTC. Full variable domain (rest looked up from reference TRBV5-1 and TRBJ1-2): KAGVTQTPRYLIKTRGQQVTLSCSPISGHRSVSWYQQTPGQGLQFLFEYFSETQRNKGNFPGRFSGRQFSNSRSEMNVSTLELGDSALYLCASSLVQGARGYTFGSGTRLTVV.

This clonotype was seen many times. The rearrangement joins TRBV12-5 to TRBJ2-7; 10 positions agree with TRBD1. Germline CDR1 is LGHNT and CDR2 is FRNRAP. V trimming: 5 bases; J trimming: 6 bases; junction bases outside the gene matches: 13. The CDR3 runs 16 residues. The CDR3 DNA reads as TGTGCTAGTGGTCTAATGCCGGGACAGGGGCATTGCGAGCAGTACTTC. Translation: CASGLMPGQGHCEQYF.

This clonotype showed up many times. This sequence joins TRBV6-1 and TRBJ1-2; D is unresolved. V was shortened by 5 bases and J by 4 bases, with 11 bases between the two germline ends. CDR1 and CDR2 (germline): MNHNS, SASEGT. The CDR3 extends over 13 amino acids. CDR3 nucleotides: TGTGCCAGCAGTCAGAAGACGGTCTATGGCTACACCTTC. Its protein is CASSQKTVYGYTF.

The CDR3 sequence: CASSKGPNTEAFF. In nucleotides, the CDR3 is TGTGCCAGCAGTAAGGGTCCGAACACTGAAGCTTTCTTT. The chain recombines TRBV6-1 with TRBJ1-1; D is unresolved. Germline V gene data show CDR1 as MNHNS and CDR2 as SASEGT. The CDR3 is 13 amino acids. Trimming stripped 5 bases from V and 1 base from J, with 8 bases between.

There are a few counts of this clonotype. One junction end disagrees with the germline gene, perhaps due to a read error. The chain uses TRBV6-5 and TRBJ2-7; 7 nucleotides agree with TRBD1. The CDR3 is 14 amino acids. Germline V lookup: CDR1 MNHEY, CDR2 SVGAGI. The CDR3 is CASSYSGTDYVQYF. Here the CDR3 DNA reads TGTGCCAGCAGTTACTCGGGGACAGACTACGTGCAGTACTTC.

The table lists this clonotype with many counts. The chain links TRBV29-1 to TRBJ1-1; D uncertain. V lost 1 base to trimming and J lost 0 bases, with 3 bases between them. From germline, CDR1 is SQVTM and CDR2 ANQGSEA. This CDR3 has 12 residues. CDR3 in DNA: TGCAGCGTTGAAGGGGTGAACACTGAAGCTTTCTTT. Its protein is CSVEGVNTEAFF. Variable domain in full (rest from reference TRBV29-1 and TRBJ1-1): SAVISQKPSRDICQRGTSLTIQCQVDSQVTMMFWYRQQPGQSLTLIATANQGSEATYESGFVIDKFPISRPNLTFSTLTVSNMSPEDSSIYLCSVEGVNTEAFFGQGTRLTVV.

This clonotype showed up many times. The CDR3 DNA follows: TGCAGCGTTCCTAAGCAGGGGTGGGAGACCCAGTACTTC. Translating gives CSVPKQGWETQYF. The V gene is TRBV29-1, the J gene TRBJ2-5, with TRBD1 as a possible D gene (6 bases). Trimming pared 5 bases from V and 5 bases from J, leaving 15 bases between. Germline V gene lookup returns CDR1 SQVTM and CDR2 ANQGSEA. The CDR3 covers 13 residues.

This clonotype has at least ten counts. V usage is TRBV6-5 and J usage is TRBJ2-2; no clear D. Germline V gene lookup returns CDR1 MNHEY and CDR2 SVGAGI. The ends were cut back, 8 bases at V and 7 bases at J, with 8 bases in the middle. The CDR3 is made up of 11 amino acids. The CDR3 reads CASSRYGELFF. In nucleotides, the CDR3 is TGTGCCAGCTCCCGGTACGGGGAGCTGTTTTTT.

This clonotype was picked up many times. This rearrangement joins TRBV3-1 to TRBJ1-1, with D possibly matching TRBD1 (5 bases). The CDR3 consists of 12 residues. V was pared by 7 bases and J by 2 bases, with 8 bases between. Germline values: CDR1 LGHDT, CDR2 YNNKEL (reference sequence). As DNA, the CDR3 is TGTGCCAGCACGGACACCAACACTGAAGCTTTCTTT. Translating gives CASTDTNTEAFF.

This clonotype was picked up many times. The rearrangement uses TRBV7-9 and TRBJ2-7; TRBD2 aligns across 10 bases. V trimming: 2 bases; J trimming: 5 bases; junction bases outside the gene matches: 6. This CDR3 has 15 amino acids. Per germline, CDR1 SEHNR and CDR2 FQNEAQ (reference sequence). CDR3 sequence (DNA): TGTGCCAGCAGCTTAATCTCGCTAGCGGGAGACGAGCAGTACTTC. The encoded protein is CASSLISLAGDEQYF.

This clonotype was seen ten or more times. CDR3 nucleotide sequence: TGTGCCAGCAGTTACTCTCGGGACAGCCGGAATGGCTACACCTTC. The encoded protein is CASSYSRDSRNGYTF. The rearrangement uses TRBV6-5 and TRBJ1-2, with TRBD1 matching 7 bases. Germline V gene sequence: CDR1 MNHEY, CDR2 SVGAGI. V trimming: 0 bases; J trimming: 6 bases; junction bases outside the gene matches: 7. This CDR3 has 15 amino acids.

This clonotype appeared a single time. It is likely a read error, because the conserved phenylalanine at the end of the CDR3 is missing. It is unclear where the CDR3 begins or ends on the DNA, so no DNA is shown, and the CDR3 is as TCRdb lists it. The CDR3 loop reads CASSPQYTEACY. The V call is TRBV6-1, the J call TRBJ1-1. With termini counted, the CDR3 has 12 amino acids. Germline loops: CDR1 MNHNS, CDR2 SASEGT.

This clonotype was observed at least ten times. The chain has TRBV5-6 and TRBJ2-7; perhaps TRBD1 as D (6 bases). Looked up from germline, CDR1 is SGHDT and CDR2 is YYEEEE. With 3 bases removed from V and 6 bases from J, the gap between germline ends came to 16 bases. The CDR3 sequence is 14 residues long. The CDR3 bases are TGTGCCAGCAGCTCCGGGACATTTAACGGCGAGCAGTACTTC. Amino acid sequence: CASSSGTFNGEQYF.

The chain joins TRBV27 to TRBJ1-2; D remains ambiguous. The CDR3 is 16 amino acids. Germline CDR1 MNHEY, CDR2 SMNVEV (reference sequence). V shed 7 bases and J shed 4 bases, with 22 bases lying between them. The CDR3 nucleotides read TGTGCCAGCACCCTTAGGTGGCGGGAATCCATCTATGGCTACACCTTC. This sequence encodes CASTLRWRESIYGYTF.

The CDR3 reads CASTSVGEAFF. The CDR3 region has the DNA TGTGCCTCCACCAGCGTAGGTGAAGCTTTCTTT. V and J are TRBV6-2 or TRBV6-3 and TRBJ1-1; D not certain. Trimming cost V 11 bases and J 7 bases, with 14 bases left between them. CDR3 length equals 11 residues. Germline V gene lookup returns CDR1 MNHEY and CDR2 SVGEGT.

At least ten counts were recorded for this clonotype. V usage is TRBV2 and J usage is TRBJ1-2; unclear D gene. The germline V gene encodes CDR1 SNHLY and CDR2 FYNNEI. CDR3 length equals 12 residues. The germline V and J ends were trimmed by 5 bases and 5 bases, with 9 bases remaining between them. The CDR3 DNA reads TGTGCCAGCAGTATTGCCCGGTATGGCTACACCTTC. It translates to CASSIARYGYTF.

At least ten counts were recorded for this clonotype. This chain links TRBV6-1 with TRBJ2-7, with a weak D call TRBD1 (6 bases). Germline loops: CDR1 MNHNS, CDR2 SASEGT. This CDR3 spans 16 amino acids. Trimming left V 4 bases short and J 2 bases short, with 18 bases between. DNA of the CDR3: TGTGCCAGCAGTGTCCTACCCGGACAGACCCCCTACGAGCAGTACTTC. It specifies CASSVLPGQTPYEQYF.